The 9 T cell receptor beta chains listed next were all sequenced from one sample in a study of blood T cell repertoires in COVID-19. Produced via immunoSEQ multiplex PCR; TCRdb's table is partial and in-frame only. Of some 250,000 clones listed, around 90% were seen once; the top ten hold 0.65% to 0.95%. The sample comprised peripheral blood. These receptors all stem from a woman aged 30 to 39 with acute or convalescent COVID-19.

J is TRBJ1-1 and V is TRBV13; D unresolved. Germline-derived CDR1 and CDR2 are PRHDT and FYEKMQ (reference sequence). With 5 bases removed from V and 3 bases from J, the gap between germline ends came to 4 bases. The CDR3 runs 11 residues. The DNA for the CDR3 is TGTGCCAGCAGCCTTTACACTGAAGCTTTCTTT. Translation: CASSLYTEAFF.

In nucleotides, the CDR3 is TGTGCCAGCAGCAAATGGACTAGCGGGAGAGGTTACGAGCAGTACTTC. Its protein product is CASSKWTSGRGYEQYF. The J gene is TRBJ2-7, the V gene TRBV7-6, with 13 positions matching TRBD2. The CDR3 runs to 16 residues. The V and J ends lost 5 bases and 4 bases, in that order; junction bases with no gene match: 8. The V gene's germline CDR1 is SGHVS and CDR2 FNYEAQ.

This clone was counted a single time. The chain employs TRBV5-4 and TRBJ1-4; D unclear. V was cut by 2 bases and J by 4 bases, with 3 bases left in between. The germline CDR1 and CDR2 sequences are SGHNT and YYREEE (reference sequence). The CDR3 has 12 amino acids. This CDR3 reads CASSLLNEKLFF. CDR3 nucleotide sequence: TGTGCCAGCAGCTTACTTAATGAAAAACTGTTTTTT.

This clone occurred once. J is TRBJ2-3 and V is TRBV7-2, with 8 positions matching TRBD2. From germline, CDR1 is SGHTA and CDR2 FQGNSA. Losses at the gene ends were 6 bases for V and 10 bases for J; bases not matched to a gene: 27. The CDR3 contains 19 residues. CDR3 region: CASRPPKKTGLERSEAQYF. In DNA, the CDR3 is TGTGCCAGCAGACCACCGAAGAAAACGGGACTAGAAAGGAGTGAAGCGCAGTATTTT.

This clone appeared once. V gene TRBV2 combines with J gene TRBJ2-1, with D perhaps TRBD2 (5 bases). V gave up 7 bases and J gave up 0 bases, with 10 bases separating them. The germline gives CDR1 SNHLY, CDR2 FYNNEI. The CDR3 sequence is 14 residues long. CDR3 nucleotides: TGTGCCAGCAACCAGCGGAGCTCCTACAATGAGCAGTTCTTC. Its protein product is CASNQRSSYNEQFF.

About this clone: Other DNA sequences in this sample translate to the same CDR3. V gene TRBV12-3 or TRBV12-4 combines with J gene TRBJ1-1; tentatively, D is TRBD1 (6 bases). V was cut by 3 bases and J by 1 base, with 6 bases left in between. The length of the CDR3 is 13 residues. The CDR3 DNA follows: TGTGCCAGCAGTTTGGGACAGAACACTGAAGCTTTCTTT. Its protein is CASSLGQNTEAFF.

This clone was detected once. V usage is TRBV27 and J usage is TRBJ2-3; D is possibly TRBD2 (6 bases). V was clipped by 4 bases and J by 0 bases, with 29 bases between them. The germline V gene encodes CDR1 MNHEY and CDR2 SMNVEV (reference sequence). The CDR3 loop spans 21 amino acids. CDR3 amino acids: CASSSGAGTPARGLSTDTQYF. The CDR3 DNA reads as TGTGCCAGCAGTTCCGGGGCGGGGACCCCAGCCCGAGGTCTTAGCACAGATACGCAGTATTTT.

This clone appeared once. The chain links TRBV13 to TRBJ2-2, with 9 nucleotides matching TRBD2. The junction had 5 bases not matched to a gene; V was cut back by 5 bases and J by 1 base. CDR3 length equals 16 residues. CDR1 and CDR2 (germline): PRHDT, FYEKMQ (reference sequence). The CDR3 loop is CASSPRLAENTGELFF. The CDR3 DNA reads as TGTGCCAGCAGCCCCAGACTAGCGGAGAACACCGGGGAGCTGTTTTTT. The full variable domain, with the rest looked up from reference TRBV13 and TRBJ2-2, is AAGVIQSPRHLIKEKRETATLKCYPIPRHDTVYWYQQGPGQDPQFLISFYEKMQSDKGSIPDRFSAQQFSDYHSELNMSSLELGDSALYFCASSPRLAENTGELFFGEGSRLTVL.

The J gene is TRBJ2-5, the V gene TRBV21-1; the D call in the table, TRBD2, was not verified against the DNA. TRBV21-1 is a recognized pseudogene. CDR3 length: 17 residues. In nucleotides, the CDR3 is TGTGCCAGCAGCAAAGCTGAGATCCTAGCGGGAGTAGAGACCCAGTACTTC. It is translated as CASSKAEILAGVETQYF.